This TCR beta chain was sequenced in a study of metastatic and nonmetastatic thyroid tumors. Background on the study: Repertoire comparisons spanned blood and tumor or nodule tissue from malignant and benign thyroid patients.

Trimming removed 1 base at V and 3 bases at J, with 13 bases between. This CDR3 region has 15 residues. Germline loops: CDR1 SGHDN, CDR2 FVKESK. From the PCR reads, TCRdb re-called clones with MiXCR. The sample carries about 25,000 clones, approximately 19% recorded once. This clone appeared many times. Treatment of any kind had been given to no patient before thyroid surgery. This TCR was sampled from a male donor with papillary thyroid cancer or a benign thyroid nodule (not recorded which). Some clones in this sample may be carry-over from other donors' samples. The sample consisted of blood. This sequence joins TRBV14 and TRBJ2-7; a possible D gene is TRBD2 (6 bases). The CDR3 reads CASSQGSSGVYEQYF. For the CDR3, the DNA is TGTGCCAGCAGCCAAGGCAGTAGCGGTGTCTACGAGCAGTACTTC.